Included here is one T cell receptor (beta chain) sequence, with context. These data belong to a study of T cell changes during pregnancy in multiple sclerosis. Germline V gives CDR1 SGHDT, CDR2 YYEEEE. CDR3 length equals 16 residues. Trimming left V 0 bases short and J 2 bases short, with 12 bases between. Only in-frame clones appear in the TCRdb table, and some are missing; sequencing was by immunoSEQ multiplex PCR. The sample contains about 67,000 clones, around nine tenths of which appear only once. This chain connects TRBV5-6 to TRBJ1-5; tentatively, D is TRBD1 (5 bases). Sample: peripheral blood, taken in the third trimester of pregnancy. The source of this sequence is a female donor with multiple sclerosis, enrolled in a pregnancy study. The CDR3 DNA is TGTGCCAGCAGCTTGGGGCAGGGTTTCGGCAATCAGCCCCAGCATTTT. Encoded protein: CASSLGQGFGNQPQHF.